The 15 T cell receptor beta chains in this list originate from one sample, sequenced in a study of blood T cell repertoires in COVID-19. Data came from immunoSEQ multiplex PCR; TCRdb stores just in-frame clones and leaves some out. Of some 76,000 clones listed, roughly four fifths are singletons. The material sequenced was peripheral blood. Every receptor here comes from a man aged 50 to 60 with acute or convalescent COVID-19.

The V call is TRBV9, the J call TRBJ1-3, with a weak D call TRBD1 (5 bases). V lost 0 bases, J lost 0 bases, and 13 bases lay in between. The CDR3 has 17 amino acids. Germline CDR1 is SGDLS and CDR2 is YYNGEE. CDR3 residues: CASSVDSRVLSGNTIYF. In DNA, the CDR3 is TGTGCCAGCAGCGTAGACTCCAGGGTGCTCTCTGGAAACACCATATATTTT.

This clone was seen only once. The chain is built from TRBV10-2 and TRBJ2-3; D gene unclear. The CDR3 is 14 residues long. Trimming stripped 5 bases from V and 2 bases from J, with 11 bases between. Germline V gene data show CDR1 as WSHSY and CDR2 as SAAADI. CDR3 protein: CASSNSRTTDTQYF. The CDR3 region has the DNA TGCGCCAGCAGTAACAGCCGTACCACAGATACGCAGTATTTT.

V is TRBV30 and J is TRBJ1-4; D perhaps matches TRBD1 (5 bases). The CDR3 is 14 amino acids. CDR1 and CDR2 (germline): GTSNPN, SVGIG (reference sequence). V gave up 3 bases and J gave up 6 bases, with 14 bases separating them. CDR3 in DNA: TGTGCCTGGAGCCGACAGCAACTTTATGAAAAACTGTTTTTT. It yields the protein CAWSRQQLYEKLFF. Filled out from reference TRBV30 and TRBJ1-4, the complete variable domain reads SQTIHQWPATLVQPVGSPLSLECTVEGTSNPNLYWYRQAAGRGLQLLFYSVGIGQISSEVPQNLSASRPQDRQFILSSKKLLLSDSGFYLCAWSRQQLYEKLFFGSGTQLSVL.

This chain links TRBV12-5 with TRBJ2-3; 12 bases align to TRBD2. CDR1 LGHNT and CDR2 FRNRAP come from the germline V gene. The CDR3 is 14 amino acids. V gave up 6 bases and J gave up 7 bases; unmatched junction bases: 5. The chain's CDR3 is CASGATSGGYTQYF. The CDR3 nucleotides are TGTGCTAGTGGGGCGACTAGCGGGGGATATACGCAGTATTTT.

Remarks on this clone: One end of the junction is discordant with germline, which a read error may explain. The chain links TRBV19 to TRBJ1-1, with no clear D. CDR1 is LNHDA and CDR2 is SQIVND in the germline V gene (reference sequence). The CDR3 is made up of 15 amino acids. The CDR3 DNA sequence: TGTGCCAGTAGAACCTTGACACCCCTGAACGCTGAAGCTTTCTTT. Its protein product is CASRTLTPLNAEAFF.

The chain is built from TRBV5-4 and TRBJ2-2; the D gene is possibly TRBD1 (5 bases). This CDR3 region has 14 residues. Looked up from germline, CDR1 is SGHNT and CDR2 is YYREEE (reference sequence). V was trimmed by 3 bases and J by 5 bases, leaving 11 bases between them. The CDR3 sequence is CASSSGWRTGELFF. The CDR3 bases are TGTGCCAGCAGCTCAGGGTGGCGAACCGGGGAGCTGTTTTTT.

This clone has a handful of counts. V is TRBV27 and J is TRBJ1-6; the match to TRBD1 covers 7 bases. The germline gives CDR1 MNHEY, CDR2 SMNVEV (reference sequence). The CDR3 consists of 16 residues. Trimming took 5 bases from V and 7 from J; bases not matched to a gene: 11. CDR3 DNA: TGTGCCAGCAGTCCATCGACAGGGACGAAGAATTCACCCCTCCACTTT. Amino acid sequence: CASSPSTGTKNSPLHF.

CDR3 bases: TGTGCCAGCTCACCAACAAGCGGGAGCTCCTACAATGAGCAGTTCTTC. Translated: CASSPTSGSSYNEQFF. V and J are TRBV18 and TRBJ2-1; TRBD2 agrees at 8 bases. The germline CDR1 and CDR2 sequences are KGHSH and LQKENI. V lost 2 bases, J lost 0 bases, and 3 bases stayed unmatched. This CDR3 spans 16 amino acids.

J is TRBJ2-2 and V is TRBV11-2, with 7 bases aligning to TRBD1. From germline, CDR1 is SGHAT and CDR2 FQNNGV. This CDR3 has 18 residues. Trimming took 0 bases from V and 2 from J; bases not matched to a gene: 9. CDR3 in amino acids: CASSLDTRDRFNTGELFF. As DNA, the CDR3 is TGTGCCAGCAGCTTAGATACCCGGGACAGATTTAACACCGGGGAGCTGTTTTTT.

This chain connects TRBV9 to TRBJ2-5; D is uncertain. Germline V lookup: CDR1 SGDLS, CDR2 YYNGEE. The CDR3 has 12 amino acids. The V end lost 4 bases, the J end lost 5 bases, and 9 bases lay between the germline ends. The CDR3: CASSPGGETQYF. The DNA for the CDR3 is TGTGCCAGCAGCCCCGGCGGCGAGACCCAGTACTTC.

V usage is TRBV9 and J usage is TRBJ1-3; D is unresolved. Between the trimmed V and J ends, which lost 0 bases and 5 bases, there was a span of 6 bases. CDR1 and CDR2 from the germline V gene are SGDLS and YYNGEE. The CDR3 has 13 amino acids. In nucleotides, the CDR3 is TGTGCCAGCAGCGTAGACGAGAGAAACACCATATATTTT. It is translated as CASSVDERNTIYF.

V gene TRBV2 combines with J gene TRBJ1-5; TRBD1 aligns across 9 bases. CDR3 length: 14 amino acids. Germline assignment: CDR1 SNHLY and CDR2 FYNNEI. V trimming: 4 bases; J trimming: 4 bases; junction bases outside the gene matches: 2. CDR3 in DNA: TGTGCCAGCAGTGCCGGACAGGGGAATCAGCCCCAGCATTTT. Amino acids: CASSAGQGNQPQHF.

J is TRBJ1-5 and V is TRBV18; TRBD1 matches at 10 bases. V shed 3 bases and J 7 bases; nucleotides not matched to a gene: 3. CDR1 and CDR2 (germline): KGHSH, LQKENI. The CDR3 runs to 14 residues. The CDR3 nucleotides read TGTGCCAGCTCACCGGGACAGGGGCAACAGCCCCAGCATTTT. Translating it yields CASSPGQGQQPQHF.

This clone was recorded once. This chain uses TRBV5-4 with TRBJ2-1; TRBD2 aligns across 14 bases. After removal of 6 bases from V and 3 bases from J, the junction contained 5 bases not matched to a gene. Germline-derived CDR1 and CDR2 are SGHNT and YYREEE (reference sequence). This CDR3 comprises 16 residues. Here the CDR3 DNA reads TGTGCCAGCAAGGGACTAGCGGGAGACCTCTACAATGAGCAGTTCTTC. Its translation is CASKGLAGDLYNEQFF.

The DNA for the CDR3 is TGCGCCAGCAGCACCCTAGAGGGGGGGTATGGCTACACCTTC. It yields the protein CASSTLEGGYGYTF. V gene TRBV5-1 combines with J gene TRBJ1-2; possible D gene TRBD1, 6 bases. CDR1 and CDR2 (germline): SGHRS, YFSETQ. Trimming removed 4 bases at V and 5 bases at J, with 15 bases between. This CDR3 spans 14 amino acids.